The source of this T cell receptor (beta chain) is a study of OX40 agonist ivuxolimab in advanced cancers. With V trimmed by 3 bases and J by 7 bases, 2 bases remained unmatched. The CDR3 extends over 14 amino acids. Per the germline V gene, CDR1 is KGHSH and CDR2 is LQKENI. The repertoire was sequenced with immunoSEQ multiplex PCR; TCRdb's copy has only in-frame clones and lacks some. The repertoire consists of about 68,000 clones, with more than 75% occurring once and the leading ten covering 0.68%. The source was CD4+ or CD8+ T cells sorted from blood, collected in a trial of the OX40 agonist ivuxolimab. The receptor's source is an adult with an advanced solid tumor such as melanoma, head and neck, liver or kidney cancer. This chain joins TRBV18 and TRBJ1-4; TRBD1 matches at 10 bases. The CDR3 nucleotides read TGTGCCAGCTCACCGGGGACAGGGGTTGAAAAACTGTTTTTT. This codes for CASSPGTGVEKLFF.